This T cell receptor beta chain was sequenced in a study of Ad26.COV2.S vaccination and SARS-CoV-2 variants (TCRdb year 2021). Regarding the research as a whole: Donors in the vaccine arm were drawn from COV1001, a multicentre, randomized, double-blind, placebo-controlled phase I-IIa trial testing Ad26.COV2.S in healthy adults. Trial participants were randomized into five groups of five: low-dose or high-dose Ad26.COV2.S given once or twice, or placebo on both occasions. Ad26.COV2.S was given intramuscularly at 5x10^10 or 1x10^11 viral particles, as a single shot or as two shots 56 days apart. TCRbeta repertoire sequencing served as the tool for gauging how specific and how broad the SARS-CoV-2-reactive T cell receptors were following Ad26.COV2.S vaccination. The TCR-sequenced set comprised approximately 30 samples: some 20 Ad26.COV2.S vaccine recipients, 5 placebo recipients and 8 SARS-CoV-2 convalescent individuals. Blinding of investigators to trial group allocation was maintained during experiments and outcome assessment. Results the study describes overall, beyond this receptor: Vaccine and placebo recipients had comparable non-spike TCR breadth, which fits with the vaccine containing only spike. Compared with placebo recipients, Ad26.COV2.S recipients showed higher spike-specific TCR breadth (P = 0.0014). The authors noted that total T cell responses may have been underestimated by the TCR breadth and depth analyses. After vaccination, spike-specific CD8+ and CD4+ T cell responses were reported to show substantial breadth. The study was not powered for comparison of responses between vaccine doses or regimens.

With respect to this clone: Its antigen remains undetermined. No base qualities exist here, and no much larger clone lies one base off it.

The immunoSEQ Assay was the method used to sequence TCRbeta CDR3 regions. After extraction, genomic DNA underwent amplification by bias-controlled multiplex PCR, followed by high-throughput sequencing. The paper's data handling went like this. To quantify the absolute abundance of each unique TCRbeta CDR3 region, sequences were collapsed and filtered. T cell fraction was estimated by normalization of TCRbeta template counts to usable DNA, with usable DNA being measured through amplification of reference genes present in all nucleated cells. Repertoire TCRs were annotated as SARS-CoV-2-specific by exact matching of V gene, CDR3 amino acid sequence and J gene to a known reactive TCR set. The reference SARS-CoV-2 TCR set was obtained from MIRA and was filtered for enrichment in COVID-19-positive ImmuneCODE repertoires, whereby public or cross-reactive TCRs were removed. Based on the MIRA antigens, annotated TCRs were further analysed at the level of specific ORF or position within ORF. Depth was the summed frequency of annotated unique rearrangements, while breadth was defined as annotated unique rearrangements over total unique productive rearrangements. TCR breadth was compared between groups using two-sided Wilcoxon rank-sum tests. In its TCRdb copy, this immuneACCESS table keeps in-frame sequences only and misses some clones. Where compared with another copy, unresolved V genes explain less than half of these, and the others have no known cause. Clonal size and the V and J genes are those of that table, whereas D and trimming came from the DNA. This sample lists roughly 500,000 clones; roughly 85% were detected once. Clones ranked in the top ten supply 9.5% to 15% of the sample.

Spanning cysteine to phenylalanine, the CDR3 consists of 16 amino acids. Solely the CDR3 DNA is kept, with 48 bases framed from the first base. CDR1 and CDR2 were assigned from the germline V gene (reference sequence) as SGHKS and YYEKEE. Trimming takes 5 bases off V and 7 bases off J; junction bases not matched to a gene: 14. The sample's treatment or condition label, in plain terms: roughly 20 received Ad26.COV2.S at low or high dose, single or two shots; several received placebo; per-sample allocation not given. For vaccine and placebo recipients, the sequenced repertoires came from samples collected on day 63 after the first injection. In Cohort 1b, 20 to 25 adults aged 18-55 years were enrolled at a single site in Boston, USA, between 29 July and 7 August 2020. Ad26.COV2.S was a replication-incompetent adenovirus type 26 vector that expressed a prefusion-stabilized SARS-CoV-2 spike protein derived from the original Wuhan strain.

This TCR came from a person between 18 and 65 years old who received the Ad26.COV2.S COVID-19 vaccine or a placebo. The V and J segments used are TRBV5-5 and TRBJ1-4, with 7 central nucleotides matching TRBD1. This specimen consisted of peripheral blood, obtained in a trial of Ad26.COV2.S vaccine versus placebo. In nucleotide form, the sequence is TGTGCCAGCAGTCGACAGGGATCCACCTGGGGTGAAAAACTGTTTTTT. Its product reads: CASSRQGSTWGEKLFF.